The T cell receptor (beta chain) described here comes from a study of identical twins. Via MiXCR, TCRdb re-called the 5' RACE reads, giving one row per CDR3 protein. The table shows fewer than 550,000 distinct CDR3 sequences, with 13% to 15% occurring only once. The same data also went into a second study, on yellow fever vaccine responses in identical twins.

The source is a woman aged 18-29 years in good health. The sequenced material came from CD4+ T cells sorted from blood.

The CDR3 DNA sequence: TGCGCCAGCAGCCCCGGACAGGGGGCGGACATTCAGTACTTC. It specifies CASSPGQGADIQYF. The chain couples TRBV5-1 to TRBJ2-4; 11 bases are a match to TRBD1. The V gene end was trimmed by 4 bases and the J gene end by 8 bases; junction bases not matched to a gene: 5. Germline V gene data show CDR1 as SGHRS and CDR2 as YFSETQ. The CDR3 runs 14 residues.